Below, one T cell receptor beta chain is given with its context. This clone's antigen is unknown. The record has no base qualities; no much larger clone is one base away. Compared with germline, V lacks 5 bases and J lacks 1 base; bases without a gene match: 13. Taken from cysteine to phenylalanine, the CDR3 has 21 residues. Here the CDR3 DNA is all that survives: 63 bases in frame from base 1. Sequences MNHEY (CDR1) and SMNVEV (CDR2) are obtained from the germline V gene (reference sequence). This record belongs to a study of control samples from healthy donors and cancer patients (dated by TCRdb to 2019 to 2021). Library generation was performed with the immunoSEQ multiplex PCR assay. Held by TCRdb, this immuneACCESS table contains in-frame sequences only and omits some clones. Under half of the omission traces to an unresolved V gene where checked; the cause of the rest is unknown. In all, the sample holds 190,000 or so clones, and 90% to 95% of those were seen once. Of the sample, more than 1.2% falls within the top ten clones.

The source material was blood. This TCR came from a man in his late teens or twenties in good health. The sequence joins TRBV27 to TRBJ2-6, with TRBD2 matching 14 junction bases. The CDR3 region has the sequence CASSQTSGGAMRKSGANVLTF. The DNA sequence is as follows: TGTGCCAGCAGTCAGACTAGCGGGGGGGCCATGAGAAAGTCTGGGGCCAACGTCCTGACTTTC.